Listed here is a single T cell receptor beta chain. These data come from a study of blood T cell repertoires in COVID-19. Study summary: Acute and convalescent COVID-19 specimens originated in the United States, Italy and Spain. In each case, the material was cDNA or gDNA derived from T cells, B-cell-depleted T cells, or PBMCs.

Authors' processing steps: Using reference gene primer amplification, nucleated cell counts were estimated. Method: immunoSEQ multiplex PCR; TCRdb's copy keeps in-frame clones and lacks some. Clone size and the V and J calls come from that table; the DNA yielded D and trimming. The sample has fewer than 120,000 clones; around nine tenths are singletons. Per germline, CDR1 SGHRS and CDR2 YFSETQ. V lost 0 bases and J lost 4, with 10 bases in between. The CDR3 contains 15 residues. The gene calls are TRBV5-1 and TRBJ2-2; TRBD1 is a possible D gene (5 bases). The sequence derives from a human donor in a cohort sampled during active COVID-19. The sequenced sample consisted of peripheral blood. CDR3: CASSLGRAATGELFF. The CDR3 region has the DNA TGCGCCAGCAGCTTGGGCAGGGCGGCCACCGGGGAGCTGTTTTTT.